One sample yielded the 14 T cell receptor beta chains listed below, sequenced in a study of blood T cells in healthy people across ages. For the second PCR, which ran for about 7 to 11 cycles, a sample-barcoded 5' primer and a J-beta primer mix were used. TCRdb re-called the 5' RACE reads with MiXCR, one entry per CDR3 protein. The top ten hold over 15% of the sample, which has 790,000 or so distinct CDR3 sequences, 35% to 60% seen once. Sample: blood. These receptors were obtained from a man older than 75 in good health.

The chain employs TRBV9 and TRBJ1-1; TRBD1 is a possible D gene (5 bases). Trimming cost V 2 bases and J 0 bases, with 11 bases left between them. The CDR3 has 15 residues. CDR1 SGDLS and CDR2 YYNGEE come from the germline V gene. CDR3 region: CASSVLTEMNTEAFF. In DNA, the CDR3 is TGTGCCAGCAGCGTGTTGACAGAAATGAACACTGAAGCTTTCTTT.

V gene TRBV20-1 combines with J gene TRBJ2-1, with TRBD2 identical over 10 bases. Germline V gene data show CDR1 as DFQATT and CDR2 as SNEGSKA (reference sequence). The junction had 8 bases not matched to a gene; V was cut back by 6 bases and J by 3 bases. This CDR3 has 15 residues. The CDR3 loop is CSARGLAVVYNEQFF. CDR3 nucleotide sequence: TGCAGTGCCCGCGGACTAGCGGTAGTCTACAATGAGCAGTTCTTC.

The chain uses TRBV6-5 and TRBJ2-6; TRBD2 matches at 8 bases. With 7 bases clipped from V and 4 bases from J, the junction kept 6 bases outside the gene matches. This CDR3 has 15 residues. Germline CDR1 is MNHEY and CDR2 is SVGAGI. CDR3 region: CASMAGGYGANVLTF. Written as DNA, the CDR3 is TGTGCCAGCATGGCGGGAGGTTACGGGGCCAACGTCCTGACTTTC.

This CDR3 reads CASSYSKTSGTYNEQYF. CDR3 DNA: TGTGCCAGCAGTTACTCGAAGACTAGCGGGACATACAATGAGCAGTACTTC. The V and J genes are TRBV6-6 and TRBJ2-1; 11 positions match TRBD2. TRBJ2-7 explains the end of the DNA better; the J call may be wrong. The CDR3 consists of 17 residues. CDR1 is MNHNY and CDR2 is SVGAGI in the germline V gene (reference sequence).

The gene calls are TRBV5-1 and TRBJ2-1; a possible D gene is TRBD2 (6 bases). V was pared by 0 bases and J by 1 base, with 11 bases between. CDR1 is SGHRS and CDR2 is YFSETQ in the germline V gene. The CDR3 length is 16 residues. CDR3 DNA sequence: TGCGCCAGCAGCTTGGCCTCGGGGGTTTCCTACAATGAGCAGTTCTTC. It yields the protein CASSLASGVSYNEQFF.

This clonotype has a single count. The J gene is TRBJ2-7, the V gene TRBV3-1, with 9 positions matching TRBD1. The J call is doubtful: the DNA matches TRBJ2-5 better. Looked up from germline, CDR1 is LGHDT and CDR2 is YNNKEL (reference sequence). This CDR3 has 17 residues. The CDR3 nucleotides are TGTGCCAGCAGCCAGGGCGGACAGGGGCGGATGAGAGAGACCCAGTACTTC. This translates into CASSQGGQGRMRETQYF.

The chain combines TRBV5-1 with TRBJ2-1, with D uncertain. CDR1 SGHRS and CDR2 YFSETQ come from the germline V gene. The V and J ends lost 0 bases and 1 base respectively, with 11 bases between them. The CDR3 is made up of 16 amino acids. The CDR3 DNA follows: TGCGCCAGCAGCTTGGAGTCAGTAACGTCCTACAATGAGCAGTTCTTC. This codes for CASSLESVTSYNEQFF.

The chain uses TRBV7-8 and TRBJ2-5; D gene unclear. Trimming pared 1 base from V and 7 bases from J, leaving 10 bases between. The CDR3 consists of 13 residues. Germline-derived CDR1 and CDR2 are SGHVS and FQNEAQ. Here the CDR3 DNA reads TGTGCCAGCAGCTTAGAAAAGTTCGGGACCCAGTACTTC. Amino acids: CASSLEKFGTQYF.

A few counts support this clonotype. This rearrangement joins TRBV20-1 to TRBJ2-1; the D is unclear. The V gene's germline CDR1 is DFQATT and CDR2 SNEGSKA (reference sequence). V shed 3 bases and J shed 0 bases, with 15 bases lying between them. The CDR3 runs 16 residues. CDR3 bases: TGCAGTGCTAGTGGTAGCTCCCCTACCTCCTACAATGAGCAGTTCTTC. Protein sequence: CSASGSSPTSYNEQFF.

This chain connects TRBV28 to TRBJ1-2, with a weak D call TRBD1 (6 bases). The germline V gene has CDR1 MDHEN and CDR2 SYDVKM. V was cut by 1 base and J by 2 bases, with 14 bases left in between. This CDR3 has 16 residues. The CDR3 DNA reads TGTGCCAGCAGTTTATTTGAGGGGGAAAGAAACTATGGCTACACCTTC. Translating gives CASSLFEGERNYGYTF.

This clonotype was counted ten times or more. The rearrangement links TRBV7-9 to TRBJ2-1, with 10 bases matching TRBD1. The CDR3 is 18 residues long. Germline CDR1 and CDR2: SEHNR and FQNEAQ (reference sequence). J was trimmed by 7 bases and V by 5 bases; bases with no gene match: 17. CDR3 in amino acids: CASSVTGPGTGVGNEQFF. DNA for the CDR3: TGTGCCAGCAGCGTAACCGGACCCGGGACAGGGGTGGGTAATGAGCAGTTCTTC.

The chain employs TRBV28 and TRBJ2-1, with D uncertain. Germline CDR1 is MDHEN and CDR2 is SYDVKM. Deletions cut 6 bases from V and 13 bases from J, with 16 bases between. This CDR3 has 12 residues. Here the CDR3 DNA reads TGTGCCAGCAGCCTTGGTTGGGGTGCACAGTTCTTC. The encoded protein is CASSLGWGAQFF.

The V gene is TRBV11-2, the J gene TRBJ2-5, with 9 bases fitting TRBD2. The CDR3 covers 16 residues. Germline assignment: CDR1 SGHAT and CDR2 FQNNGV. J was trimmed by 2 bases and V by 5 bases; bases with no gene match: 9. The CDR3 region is CASSLASSGEQETQYF. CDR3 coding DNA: TGTGCCAGCAGCCTAGCGTCTAGCGGGGAACAAGAGACCCAGTACTTC.

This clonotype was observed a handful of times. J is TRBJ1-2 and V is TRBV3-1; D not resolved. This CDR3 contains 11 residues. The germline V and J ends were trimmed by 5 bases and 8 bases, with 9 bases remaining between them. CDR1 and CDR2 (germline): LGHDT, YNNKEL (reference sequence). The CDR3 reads CASSKGGGYTF. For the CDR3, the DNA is TGTGCCAGCAGCAAAGGCGGGGGCTACACCTTC.